This entry is about one TCR beta chain. Its matching antigen is unknown. This record comes from a study of vaccination effects on CD4 cells after COVID-19. ViraFEST used viral peptide pools to expand antigen-specific CD4+ T cells before sequencing. At the end of 10 days of culture, CD4+ T cells were isolated. Neither prior SARS-CoV-2 infection nor positive nucleocapsid antibodies were present in the vaccine recipients. Sequencing used immunoSEQ multiplex PCR; TCRdb keeps in-frame clones, though not all of them. The repertoire includes approximately 74,000 clones, around 79% of them detected once, and over 2.5% sits in the top ten. The CDR3 runs to 16 residues. In germline, CDR1 is SGHTA, CDR2 FQGTGA. V dropped 6 bases and J dropped 0 bases, with 14 bases sitting between them.

The chain recombines TRBV7-3 with TRBJ2-2; the D gene could be TRBD1 or TRBD2 (5 bases each). This TCR was recovered from a human donor who received a COVID-19 vaccine. The sample here was CD4+ T cells from PBMCs cultured with HCoV-NL63 spike peptides, taken before COVID-19 vaccination. CDR3 sequence: CASSRDDISNTGELFF. CDR3 bases: TGTGCCAGCAGTCGGGACGACATATCGAACACCGGGGAGCTGTTTTTT.